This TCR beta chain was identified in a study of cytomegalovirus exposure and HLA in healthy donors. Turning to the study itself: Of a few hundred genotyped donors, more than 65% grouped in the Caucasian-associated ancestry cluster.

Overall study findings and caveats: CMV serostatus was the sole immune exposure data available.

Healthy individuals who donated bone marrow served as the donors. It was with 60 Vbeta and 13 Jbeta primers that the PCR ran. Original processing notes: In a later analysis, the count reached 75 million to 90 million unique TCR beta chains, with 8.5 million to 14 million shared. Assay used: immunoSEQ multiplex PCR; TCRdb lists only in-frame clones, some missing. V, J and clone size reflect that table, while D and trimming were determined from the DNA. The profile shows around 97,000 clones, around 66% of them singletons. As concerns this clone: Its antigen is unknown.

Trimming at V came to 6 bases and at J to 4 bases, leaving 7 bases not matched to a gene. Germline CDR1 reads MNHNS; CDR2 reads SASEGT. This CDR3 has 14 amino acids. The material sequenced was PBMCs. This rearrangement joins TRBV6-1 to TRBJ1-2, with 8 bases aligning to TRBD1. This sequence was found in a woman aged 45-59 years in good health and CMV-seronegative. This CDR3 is CASSMTGVVYGYTF. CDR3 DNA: TGTGCCAGCAGCATGACAGGGGTGGTCTATGGCTACACCTTC.